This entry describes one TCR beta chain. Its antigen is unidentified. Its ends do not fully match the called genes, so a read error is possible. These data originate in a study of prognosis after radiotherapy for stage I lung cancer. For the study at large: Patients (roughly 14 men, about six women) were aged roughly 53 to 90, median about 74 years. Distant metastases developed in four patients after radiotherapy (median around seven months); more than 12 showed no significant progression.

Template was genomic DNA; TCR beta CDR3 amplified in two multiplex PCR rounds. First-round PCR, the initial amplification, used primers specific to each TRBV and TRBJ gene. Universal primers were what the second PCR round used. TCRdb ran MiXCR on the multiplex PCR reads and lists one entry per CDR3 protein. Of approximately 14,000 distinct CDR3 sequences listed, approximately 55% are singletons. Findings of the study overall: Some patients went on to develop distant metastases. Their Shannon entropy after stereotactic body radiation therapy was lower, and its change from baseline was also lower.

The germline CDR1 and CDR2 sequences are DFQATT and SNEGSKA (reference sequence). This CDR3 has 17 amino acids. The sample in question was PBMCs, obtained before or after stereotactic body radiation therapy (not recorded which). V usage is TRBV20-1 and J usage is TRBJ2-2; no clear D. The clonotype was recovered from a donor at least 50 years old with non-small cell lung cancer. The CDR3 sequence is CSARDFTQASNTVELFF. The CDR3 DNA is TGCAGTGCTAGAGATTTCACGCAGGCCTCGAACACCGTGGAGCTGTTTTTT.